These T cell receptor beta chains were read from a single sample in a study of T cells in Graves' hyperthyroidism and ophthalmopathy. TCRdb reprocessed the multiplex PCR reads with MiXCR, giving one entry per CDR3 protein. Here the sample spans approximately 210,000 distinct CDR3 sequences, about a sixth being singletons. The specimen was blood. Receptor source: a man between 50 and 59 years old with Graves' hyperthyroidism. The conserved cysteine and the conserved F or W are not part of the CDR3 here.

V gene: TRBV7-9
CDR3 protein: ASTPQGFTGELF

V gene: TRBV7-2
CDR3 protein: ATDGASGANVLT

V gene: TRBV29-1
CDR3 protein: SVEGIYEQY

V gene: TRBV3-1
CDR3 protein: ASSQPGKVGEQY

V gene: TRBV9
CDR3 protein: ASSGTDISYEQY

V gene: TRBV7-8
CDR3 protein: ASSPRQGAGYEQY

V gene: TRBV28
CDR3 protein: ASSVDGERTEAF

V gene: TRBV28
CDR3 protein: ASSLGEELF

V gene: TRBV7-9
CDR3 protein: ASSTIGQPQETQY

V gene: TRBV12-3/TRBV12-4
CDR3 protein: ATDWIYPQGTDTQY

V gene: TRBV10-1
CDR3 protein: ASSEEINYEQY

V gene: TRBV6-2/TRBV6-3
CDR3 protein: ASSYVGVLERLAGWDEQY

V gene: TRBV12-3/TRBV12-4
CDR3 protein: ASSLGSGDAF

V gene: TRBV29-1
CDR3 protein: SGRDRGRIETQY

V gene: TRBV6-1
CDR3 protein: ASSEAQRKRYEQY

V gene: TRBV6-1
CDR3 protein: ASSVQLKDEQF

V gene: TRBV7-2
CDR3 protein: ASSLGTGPSQEQY

V gene: TRBV6-1
CDR3 protein: ASSEAPDGAGTDTQY

V gene: TRBV20-1
CDR3 protein: SARETVGRINYGYT

V gene: TRBV19
CDR3 protein: ASSMGLAGYNEQF

V gene: TRBV3-1
CDR3 protein: ASSQSRDGYT

V gene: TRBV14
CDR3 protein: ASSRTGDEAF

V gene: TRBV11-1
CDR3 protein: ASSLVPGSLAGANVLT

V gene: TRBV11-2
CDR3 protein: ASSLVGYNEQF

V gene: TRBV28
CDR3 protein: ASSPPATNEKLF

V gene: TRBV6-1
CDR3 protein: ASSPGTWDYGYT

V gene: TRBV19
CDR3 protein: ASSSGGGNTEAF

V gene: TRBV19
CDR3 protein: ASSIIGATNEKLF

V gene: TRBV28
CDR3 protein: ASSLDSTNQPQH

V gene: TRBV12-3/TRBV12-4
CDR3 protein: ASSLGGQGWYGYT

V gene: TRBV28
CDR3 protein: ASSLGRLERQRTIY

V gene: TRBV12-3/TRBV12-4
CDR3 protein: ASSLPPVTDTQY

V gene: TRBV5-1
CDR3 protein: ASSLERVSITEAF

V gene: TRBV5-1
CDR3 protein: ASSLTGTSGGTDTQY

V gene: TRBV25-1
CDR3 protein: ASSEWGAMNTEAF

V gene: TRBV7-9
CDR3 protein: ASSRDRATGELF

V gene: TRBV12-3/TRBV12-4
CDR3 protein: ASSPRGELF

V gene: TRBV11-3
CDR3 protein: ASSIGGNTIY

V gene: TRBV28
CDR3 protein: ASRPGLQETQY

V gene: TRBV10-3
CDR3 protein: AISPGTTSSTGTQY

V gene: TRBV9
CDR3 protein: ASSGTSGYNEQS

V gene: TRBV29-1
CDR3 protein: SVEGGAVKGFNYGYT

V gene: TRBV20-1
CDR3 protein: SVPGQFGNQPQH

V gene: TRBV27
CDR3 protein: ASTRGFVRGRGVETQY

V gene: TRBV7-3
CDR3 protein: ASSLEPGTEAF

V gene: TRBV28
CDR3 protein: ASSTGTVNEQF

V gene: TRBV6-2/TRBV6-3
CDR3 protein: ASSYPTPEQF

V gene: TRBV2
CDR3 protein: ASSEGQIGNTEAF

V gene: TRBV28
CDR3 protein: ASSSLFGGVRDEQF

V gene: TRBV18
CDR3 protein: ASSPSSEGYEQY

V gene: TRBV11-1
CDR3 protein: ASSDKRTSGRNDNEQF

V gene: TRBV7-8
CDR3 protein: ASSLNVISNQPQH

V gene: TRBV5-8
CDR3 protein: ASSPNRDNEQF